The 14 T cell receptor beta chains given below trace back to one sample, sequenced in a study of shared clonotypes between healthy human individuals. Repertoires were generated with immunoSEQ multiplex PCR, while TCRdb's copy carries only in-frame clones and drops some. The data hold 2 million to 2.5 million clones, with just over 90% observed a single time. The sample was naive CD4+ T cells from PBMCs. Specified subset: CD45RA+ positively selected. These receptors were taken from a man younger than 35 in good health. Some clones in this sample may be carry-over from other donors' samples.

This clone was observed a single time. This chain links TRBV28 with TRBJ1-4, with 8 bases that match TRBD1. V was pared by 5 bases and J by 5 bases, with 7 bases of the junction left unmatched. The germline gives CDR1 MDHEN, CDR2 SYDVKM. The CDR3 runs 15 residues. CDR3 sequence: CASSRAGTGNEKLFF. In nucleotides, the CDR3 is TGTGCCAGCAGTCGCGCCGGGACAGGCAATGAAAAACTGTTTTTT.

This chain joins TRBV9 and TRBJ2-2; 13 bases match TRBD2. This CDR3 has 18 amino acids. V trimming: 4 bases; J trimming: 1 base; junction bases outside the gene matches: 7. Germline lookup yields CDR1 SGDLS and CDR2 YYNGEE. For the CDR3, the DNA is TGTGCCAGCAGCCGACGGACTAGCGGGAGTGGGAACACCGGGGAGCTGTTTTTT. Its protein is CASSRRTSGSGNTGELFF.

This clone was detected only a few times. The rearrangement uses TRBV4-2 and TRBJ1-1, with TRBD1 identical over 9 bases. The CDR3 covers 16 residues. Germline loops: CDR1 LGHNA, CDR2 YNFKEQ. With V trimmed by 4 bases and J by 3 bases, 9 bases remained unmatched. The CDR3, as DNA: TGTGCCAGCAGCCGCGGGTCTAGACAGGGGGACACTGAAGCTTTCTTT. As protein: CASSRGSRQGDTEAFF.

The genes are TRBV7-3 and TRBJ2-3; D possibly corresponds to TRBD2 (7 bases). This CDR3 is 19 amino acids long. Per germline, CDR1 SGHTA and CDR2 FQGTGA. Trimming removed 6 bases at V and 0 bases at J, with 25 bases between. The CDR3 here is CASSPGLRRGRYSTDTQYF. CDR3 nucleotide sequence: TGTGCCAGCAGTCCCGGATTGAGGCGGGGGCGGTATAGCACAGATACGCAGTATTTT.

The chain links TRBV5-4 to TRBJ1-1; no clear D gene. V shed 0 bases and J shed 1 base, with 7 bases lying between them. Germline loops: CDR1 SGHNT, CDR2 YYREEE (reference sequence). The CDR3 is 14 amino acids. The CDR3 DNA follows: TGTGCCAGCAGCTTGGCCGCGGCGAACACTGAAGCTTTCTTT. The encoded protein is CASSLAAANTEAFF.

The gene calls are TRBV5-1 and TRBJ1-1, with 10 bases lining up with TRBD1. J was trimmed by 4 bases and V by 4 bases; bases with no gene match: 10. Germline CDR1 and CDR2: SGHRS and YFSETQ. The length of the CDR3 is 16 residues. CDR3 nucleotide sequence: TGCGCCAGCAGCCACATCCGACAGGGGGCGAGCACTGAAGCTTTCTTT. This sequence encodes CASSHIRQGASTEAFF.

The rearrangement joins TRBV7-2 to TRBJ2-5; 13 nucleotides line up with TRBD2. There are 15 residues in the CDR3. V was clipped by 4 bases and J by 7 bases; unmatched bases: 6. Germline V gene lookup returns CDR1 SGHTA and CDR2 FQGNSA. CDR3 residues: CASSWELAGGATQYF. CDR3 coding DNA: TGTGCCAGCAGCTGGGAACTAGCGGGAGGGGCGACCCAGTACTTC.

Comments on this clone: The conserved phenylalanine or tryptophan normally closing the CDR3 is absent here, so this likely arose from a read error. The DNA is omitted, as the CDR3 cannot be located on it reliably, and the CDR3 follows TCRdb's listing. This chain connects TRBV28 to TRBJ1-1; the table's D call of TRBD1 was not tested on the DNA. Both ends counted, the CDR3 spans 16 residues. CDR1 MDHEN and CDR2 SYDVKM come from the germline V gene. The CDR3 loop reads CASSLIIPGQHDGASV.

Notes on this clone: Other DNA sequences of this sample code for an identical CDR3. The rearrangement uses TRBV5-1 and TRBJ2-2; the D is unclear. Trimming stripped 1 base from V and 5 bases from J, with 6 bases between. Germline assignment: CDR1 SGHRS and CDR2 YFSETQ. The CDR3 length is 13 residues. The CDR3 here is CASSLLPTGELFF. In DNA, the CDR3 is TGCGCCAGCAGCTTGTTACCGACCGGGGAGCTGTTTTTT.

The rearrangement uses TRBV29-1 and TRBJ2-7; no clear D. Per the germline V gene, CDR1 is SQVTM and CDR2 is ANQGSEA. The CDR3 runs 13 residues. V was pared by 4 bases and J by 0 bases, with 10 bases between. CDR3: CSVARRHSYEQYF. As DNA, the CDR3 is TGCAGCGTTGCAAGGCGGCACTCCTACGAGCAGTACTTC.

The chain combines TRBV6-5 with TRBJ2-1; TRBD2 aligns across 10 bases. Germline trimming cut 5 bases from V and 8 bases from J; bases unmatched to any gene: 6. Germline V gene data show CDR1 as MNHEY and CDR2 as SVGAGI. The CDR3 sequence is 14 residues long. The CDR3 loop is CASSVGLAADEQFF. CDR3 coding DNA: TGTGCCAGCAGTGTTGGACTAGCGGCGGATGAGCAGTTCTTC.

This chain connects TRBV5-6 to TRBJ2-1, with 13 bases aligning to TRBD2. CDR1 and CDR2 (germline): SGHDT, YYEEEE. V dropped 3 bases and J dropped 7; count of bases not matched to a gene: 10. There are 17 residues in the CDR3. The CDR3 reads CASSSAWTSGSRNEQFF. The CDR3 region has the DNA TGTGCCAGCAGCTCGGCATGGACTAGCGGGAGTCGTAATGAGCAGTTCTTC.

The rearrangement joins TRBV28 to TRBJ1-1; the D gene is possibly TRBD1 (6 bases). V dropped 7 bases and J dropped 7 bases, with 16 bases sitting between them. This CDR3 is 13 amino acids long. Per the germline V gene, CDR1 is MDHEN and CDR2 is SYDVKM. CDR3 amino acids: CASILGGGGEAFF. The CDR3 DNA follows: TGTGCCAGCATCCTGGGGGGGGGCGGTGAAGCTTTCTTT.

This clone has a single count. The DNA of the CDR3 is TGTGCCAGCACCCAGGGGACTCTTGGGCAGTTCTTC. This encodes CASTQGTLGQFF. The chain is built from TRBV6-6 and TRBJ2-1; D tentatively reads TRBD1 or TRBD2 (6 bases each). The CDR3 has 12 amino acids. Germline loops: CDR1 MNHNY, CDR2 SVGAGI (reference sequence). Trimming took off 7 bases at V and 12 bases at J, with 16 bases between the two ends.